This entry lists 8 T cell receptor beta chains sequenced from one sample in a study of spatial heterogeneity in lung cancer. TCRdb independently ran MiXCR on the 5' RACE reads; one entry per CDR3 protein. The sample includes 30,000 to 35,000 distinct CDR3 sequences, roughly 10% seen only once; the top ten take less than 35%. The time point: blood at routine non-recurrence follow-up after resection. Sequencing used PBMCs, obtained at follow-up. These TCRs come from a female donor with early-stage non-small cell lung cancer.

This clonotype was seen at least ten times. V and J are TRBV4-3 and TRBJ2-3; D not certain. The CDR3 consists of 15 residues. The V gene lost 0 bases and the J gene lost 2 bases, with 9 bases spanning the gap. From germline, CDR1 is LGHNA and CDR2 YSLEER. CDR3 amino acids: CASSQDQVSTDTQYF. The CDR3 region has the DNA TGCGCCAGCAGCCAAGATCAGGTTTCCACAGATACGCAGTATTTT.

This clonotype has more than one count but fewer than ten. V is TRBV10-3 and J is TRBJ2-3; 9 nucleotides line up with TRBD2. The CDR3 sequence is 19 residues long. Germline V gives CDR1 ENHRY, CDR2 SYGVKD. Trimming took 2 bases from V and 2 from J; bases not matched to a gene: 14. Here the CDR3 reads CAISERWASGDPSTDTQYF. The DNA of the CDR3 is TGTGCCATCAGTGAGAGGTGGGCTAGCGGGGACCCTTCCACAGATACGCAGTATTTT.

The chain uses TRBV30 and TRBJ1-1; TRBD1 matches at 11 bases. Germline V gene sequence: CDR1 GTSNPN, CDR2 SVGIG (reference sequence). Trimming took 4 bases from V and 5 from J; bases not matched to a gene: 3. This CDR3 contains 13 residues. CDR3 amino acids: CAWMDRGPTEAFF. Here the CDR3 DNA reads TGTGCCTGGATGGACAGGGGGCCAACTGAAGCTTTCTTT. Together with reference TRBV30 and TRBJ1-1, the CDR3 gives the full variable domain: SQTIHQWPATLVQPVGSPLSLECTVEGTSNPNLYWYRQAAGRGLQLLFYSVGIGQISSEVPQNLSASRPQDRQFILSSKKLLLSDSGFYLCAWMDRGPTEAFFGQGTRLTVV.

This clonotype was observed many times. The V gene is TRBV29-1, the J gene TRBJ2-3, with no clear D. Per the germline V gene, CDR1 is SQVTM and CDR2 is ANQGSEA. Between the trimmed V and J ends, which lost 0 bases and 6 bases, there was a span of 13 bases. The CDR3 has 14 amino acids. CDR3 DNA: TGCAGCGTTGAAGATGGTACCTTTGGGGATACGCAGTATTTT. Translating gives CSVEDGTFGDTQYF.

This clonotype was counted ten times or more. V usage is TRBV6-6 and J usage is TRBJ1-5; 9 bases line up with TRBD1. Per germline, CDR1 MNHNY and CDR2 SVGAGI (reference sequence). The CDR3 extends over 16 amino acids. V lost 2 bases, J lost 0 bases, and 2 bases stayed unmatched. The CDR3 nucleotides read TGTGCCAGCAGTTACCTGGGACAGGGTAGCAATCAGCCCCAGCATTTT. Its translation: CASSYLGQGSNQPQHF.

V and J are TRBV20-1 and TRBJ1-1, with D possibly TRBD1 on 5 matching bases. The CDR3 sequence is 15 residues long. The V end was cut by 0 bases, the J end by 6 bases, with 17 bases between. The germline gives CDR1 DFQATT, CDR2 SNEGSKA (reference sequence). CDR3 nucleotide sequence: TGCAGTGCTAGAGATCGGGGCGGGCGGAGACCTGAAGCTTTCTTT. It specifies CSARDRGGRRPEAFF.

A few counts support this clonotype. The CDR3 bases are TGCAGCTCTGATAAGGGTCCTATGGGAGGCTACACCTTC. Amino acid sequence: CSSDKGPMGGYTF. The rearrangement joins TRBV29-1 to TRBJ1-2; D is undetermined. V gave up 8 bases and J gave up 8 bases, with 21 bases separating them. There are 13 residues in the CDR3. Germline loops: CDR1 SQVTM, CDR2 ANQGSEA. Full variable domain (rest looked up from reference TRBV29-1 and TRBJ1-2): SAVISQKPSRDICQRGTSLTIQCQVDSQVTMMFWYRQQPGQSLTLIATANQGSEATYESGFVIDKFPISRPNLTFSTLTVSNMSPEDSSIYLCSSDKGPMGGYTFGSGTRLTVV.

The sample holds a few counts of this clonotype. The chain recombines TRBV7-8 with TRBJ1-1; D gene ambiguous. CDR1 and CDR2 (germline): SGHVS, FQNEAQ. V was pared by 6 bases and J by 3 bases, with 14 bases between. CDR3 length: 14 residues. The CDR3 sequence is CASRTSGRHTEAFF. CDR3 nucleotides: TGTGCCAGCAGAACCTCCGGGAGACACACTGAAGCTTTCTTT.